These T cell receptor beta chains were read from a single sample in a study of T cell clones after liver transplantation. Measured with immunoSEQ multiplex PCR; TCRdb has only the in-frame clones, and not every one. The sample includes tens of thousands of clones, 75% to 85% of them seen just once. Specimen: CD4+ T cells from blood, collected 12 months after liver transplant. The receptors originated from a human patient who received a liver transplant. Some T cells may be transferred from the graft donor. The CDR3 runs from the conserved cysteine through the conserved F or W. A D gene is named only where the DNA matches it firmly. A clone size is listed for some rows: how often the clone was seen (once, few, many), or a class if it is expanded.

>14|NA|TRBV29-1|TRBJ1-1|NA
CSVVDTGGSTEAFF
TGCAGCGTTGTGGACACGGGGGGGAGCACTGAAGCTTTCTTT
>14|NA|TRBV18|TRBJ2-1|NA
CASSPGKGYNEQFF
TGTGCCAGCTCACCAGGGAAAGGGTACAATGAGCAGTTCTTC
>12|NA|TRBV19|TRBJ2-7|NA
CASSTRFQEQYF
TGTGCCAGTAGTACCCGGTTCCAAGAGCAGTACTTC
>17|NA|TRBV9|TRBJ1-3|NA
CASSVASRVMRGNTIYF
TGTGCCAGCAGCGTAGCTTCGAGGGTGATGAGAGGAAACACCATATATTTT
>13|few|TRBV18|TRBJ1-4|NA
CASSPGANEKLFF
TGTGCCAGCTCACCGGGGGCTAATGAAAAACTGTTTTTT
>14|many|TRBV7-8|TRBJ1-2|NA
CASSPNGQRNGYTF
TGTGCCAGCAGCCCGAATGGACAGAGGAATGGCTACACCTTC
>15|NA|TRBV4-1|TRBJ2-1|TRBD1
CASSHTGERYNEQFF
TGCGCCAGCAGCCATACAGGGGAAAGATACAATGAGCAGTTCTTC
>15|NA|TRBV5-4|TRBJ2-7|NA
CASSFAGATSYEQYF
TGTGCCAGCAGCTTCGCGGGGGCGACATCCTACGAGCAGTACTTC
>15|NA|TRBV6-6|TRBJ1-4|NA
CASSYSARTNEKLFF
TGTGCCAGCAGTTACTCGGCCAGGACTAATGAAAAACTGTTTTTT
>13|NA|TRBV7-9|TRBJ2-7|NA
CASSPLRSYEQYF
TGTGCCAGCAGCCCACTACGGTCCTACGAGCAGTACTTC
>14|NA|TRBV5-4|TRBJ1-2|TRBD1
CASSARDRVSGYTF
TGTGCCAGCAGCGCAAGGGACAGGGTTTCAGGCTACACCTTC
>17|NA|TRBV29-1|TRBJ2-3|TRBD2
CSVGRGREGLSTDTQYF
TGCAGCGTCGGGAGGGGGCGGGAGGGCCTAAGTACAGATACGCAGTATTTT
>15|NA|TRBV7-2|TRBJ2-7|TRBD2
CASSSQTSGSYEQYF
TGTGCCAGCAGCTCACAGACTAGCGGTTCCTACGAGCAGTACTTC
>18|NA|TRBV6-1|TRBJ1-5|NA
CASSGLGRQGGSNQPQHF
TGTGCCAGCAGTGGCCTAGGAAGGCAGGGCGGGAGCAATCAGCCCCAGCATTTT
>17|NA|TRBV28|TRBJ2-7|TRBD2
CASSLIPGGRLRGEQYF
TGTGCCAGCAGTTTAATCCCCGGCGGGAGGCTACGGGGCGAGCAGTACTTC
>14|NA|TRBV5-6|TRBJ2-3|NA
CASSLWTVTDTQYF
TGTGCCAGCAGCTTGTGGACAGTTACAGATACGCAGTATTTT
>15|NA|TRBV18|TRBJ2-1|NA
CASSPPGASYNEQFF
TGTGCCAGCTCACCGCCGGGAGCATCCTACAATGAGCAGTTCTTC
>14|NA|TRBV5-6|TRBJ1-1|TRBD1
CASSIQGADTEAFF
TGTGCCAGCAGCATACAGGGGGCGGACACTGAAGCTTTCTTT
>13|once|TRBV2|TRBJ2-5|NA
CASTVRLQETQYF
TGTGCCAGCACTGTCCGATTACAAGAGACCCAGTACTTC
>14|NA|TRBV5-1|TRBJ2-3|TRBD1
CASSPPESTGRTVF
TGCGCCAGCAGCCCACCTGAATCGACAGGGAGAACAGTATTT
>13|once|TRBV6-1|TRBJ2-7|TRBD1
CASIQGAGGLVYF
TGTGCCAGCATCCAAGGGGCAGGGGGATTGGTGTACTTC
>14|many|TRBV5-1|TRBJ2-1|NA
CASSPGIGRNEQFF
TGCGCCAGCAGCCCCGGGATCGGCAGAAATGAGCAGTTCTTC
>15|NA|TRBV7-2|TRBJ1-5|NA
CASSRDGYSNQPQHF
TGTGCCAGCAGCCGGGACGGCTATAGCAATCAGCCCCAGCATTTT